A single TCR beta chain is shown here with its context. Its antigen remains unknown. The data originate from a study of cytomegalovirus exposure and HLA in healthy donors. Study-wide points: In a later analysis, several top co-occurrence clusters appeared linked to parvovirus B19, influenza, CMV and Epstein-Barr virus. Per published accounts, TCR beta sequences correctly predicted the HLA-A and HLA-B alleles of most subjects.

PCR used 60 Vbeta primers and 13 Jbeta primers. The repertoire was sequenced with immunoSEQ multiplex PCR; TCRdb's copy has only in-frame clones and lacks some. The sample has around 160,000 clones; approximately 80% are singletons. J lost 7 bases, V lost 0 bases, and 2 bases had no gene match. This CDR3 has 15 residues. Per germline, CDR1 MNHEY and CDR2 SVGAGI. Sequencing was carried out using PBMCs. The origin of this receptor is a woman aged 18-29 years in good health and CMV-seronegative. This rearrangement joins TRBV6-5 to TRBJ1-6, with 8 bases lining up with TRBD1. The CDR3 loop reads CASSYSDRVNSPLHF. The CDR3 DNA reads TGTGCCAGCAGTTACTCGGACAGGGTGAATTCACCCCTCCACTTT.